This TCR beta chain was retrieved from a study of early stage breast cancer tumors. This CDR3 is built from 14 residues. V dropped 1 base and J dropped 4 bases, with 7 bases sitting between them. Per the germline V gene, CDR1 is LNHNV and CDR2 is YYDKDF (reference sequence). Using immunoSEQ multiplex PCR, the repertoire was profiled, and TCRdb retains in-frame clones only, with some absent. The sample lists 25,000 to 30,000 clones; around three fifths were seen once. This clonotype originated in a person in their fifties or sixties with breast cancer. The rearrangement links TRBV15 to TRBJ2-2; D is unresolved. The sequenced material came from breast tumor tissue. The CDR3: CATSRVQSTGELFF. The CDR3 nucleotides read TGTGCCACCAGCAGAGTGCAGTCCACCGGGGAGCTGTTTTTT.